This T cell receptor beta chain originates from a study of Graves' ophthalmopathy and Graves' hyperthyroidism. The authors amplified TCR beta CDR3 regions from RNA transcripts. Second-round multiplex PCR came after first-round RT-PCR with HTBI primers. TCRdb fed the multiplex PCR reads into MiXCR, producing one record per CDR3 protein. The sample has 600,000 to 700,000 distinct CDR3 sequences; roughly 41% are singletons. CDR1 is SGDLS, CDR2 YYNGEE, per germline. The germline V and J ends were trimmed by 2 bases and 2 bases, with 7 bases remaining between them. CDR3 length: 13 residues. The sequenced sample was peripheral blood. V usage is TRBV9 and J usage is TRBJ1-2, with unresolved D. The source of this sequence is an adult man with Graves' ophthalmopathy. The CDR3 is CASSVSGNYGYTF. Here the CDR3 DNA reads TGTGCCAGCAGCGTGTCGGGGAACTATGGCTACACCTTC.